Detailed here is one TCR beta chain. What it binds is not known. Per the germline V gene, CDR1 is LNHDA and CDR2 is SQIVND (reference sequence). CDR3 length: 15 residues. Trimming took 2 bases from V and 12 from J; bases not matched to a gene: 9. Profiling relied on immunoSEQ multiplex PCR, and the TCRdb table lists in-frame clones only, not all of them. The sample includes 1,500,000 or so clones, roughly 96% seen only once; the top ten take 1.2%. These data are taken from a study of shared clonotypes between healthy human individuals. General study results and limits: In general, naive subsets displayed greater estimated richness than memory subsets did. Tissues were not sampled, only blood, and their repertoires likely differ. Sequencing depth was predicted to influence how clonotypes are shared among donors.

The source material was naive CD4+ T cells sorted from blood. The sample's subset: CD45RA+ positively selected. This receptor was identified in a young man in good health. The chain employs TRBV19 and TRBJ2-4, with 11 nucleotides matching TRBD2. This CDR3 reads CASSISRVLAGGQYF. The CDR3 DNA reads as TGTGCCAGTAGTATATCCCGGGTTCTAGCGGGGGGTCAGTACTTC.